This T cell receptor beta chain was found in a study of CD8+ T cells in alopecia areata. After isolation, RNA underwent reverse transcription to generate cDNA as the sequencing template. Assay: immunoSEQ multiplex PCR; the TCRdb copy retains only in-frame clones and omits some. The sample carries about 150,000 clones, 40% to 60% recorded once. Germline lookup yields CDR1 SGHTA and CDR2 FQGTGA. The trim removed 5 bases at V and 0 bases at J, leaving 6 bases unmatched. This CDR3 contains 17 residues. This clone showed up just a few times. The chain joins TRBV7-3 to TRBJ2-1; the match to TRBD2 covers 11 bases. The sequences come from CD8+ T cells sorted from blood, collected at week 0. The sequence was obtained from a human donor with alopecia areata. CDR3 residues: CASSPGLAASSYNEQFF. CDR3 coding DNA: TGTGCCAGCAGCCCGGGACTAGCGGCGAGCTCCTACAATGAGCAGTTCTTC.